This TCR beta chain was sequenced for a study of blood T cell repertoires in COVID-19. Study-level background: Acute and convalescent COVID-19 specimens originated in the United States, Italy and Spain. PBMCs, B-cell-depleted T cells, or T cells provided the cDNA or gDNA that made up the material.

In the authors' methods: The authors estimated nucleated cell counts from reference gene primer amplification. Sequenced by immunoSEQ multiplex PCR; TCRdb stores in-frame clones only, minus some. V, J and clone size were drawn from that table, and D and trimming were deduced from the DNA. The table has about 150,000 clones, almost 85% seen once. The length of the CDR3 is 17 residues. Per the germline V gene, CDR1 is SGHDT and CDR2 is YYEEEE. Trimming removed 3 bases from V and 2 bases from J; junction bases left unmatched: 12. The chain combines TRBV5-6 with TRBJ2-5, with 8 bases matching TRBD1. The receptor was derived from a human donor with acute or convalescent COVID-19. The donor label of this sample is uncertain. The sample taken for sequencing was peripheral blood. This CDR3 reads CASSSGGQGWGQETQYF. In nucleotides, the CDR3 is TGTGCCAGCAGCTCCGGTGGACAGGGCTGGGGTCAAGAGACCCAGTACTTC.